This is a list of T cell receptor beta chains from one sample in a study of CD8+ T cells in alopecia areata. Clones were read by immunoSEQ multiplex PCR, and TCRdb kept only the in-frame ones, dropping some. The sample includes 80,000 to 100,000 clones, roughly 45% of them seen just once. The material was CD8+ T cells sorted from blood, obtained at week 24, from a patient treated with tofacitinib. The receptors stem from a human donor with alopecia areata. Each CDR3 is given with its conserved first and last residue. Each record gives: clone size, V gene, J gene, D gene, CDR3 DNA, CDR3 protein. A D gene is named only where the DNA matches it firmly. Size values are once, few and many counts, or a class for expanded clones, and some rows have none.

clone_size: .
v_call: TRBV27
j_call: TRBJ2-2
d_call: .
cdr3_nt: TGTGCCAGCAGTTTTTGGGGGCGGGAGCTGTTTTTT
cdr3_aa: CASSFWGRELFF

clone_size: once
v_call: TRBV5-5
j_call: TRBJ2-7
d_call: .
cdr3_nt: TGTGCCAGCAGCACCCACCCGACGACATTCTACGAGCAGTACTTC
cdr3_aa: CASSTHPTTFYEQYF

clone_size: .
v_call: TRBV10-3
j_call: TRBJ1-1
d_call: .
cdr3_nt: TGTGCCTCCGGGTGGGCGAACACTGAAGCTTTCTTT
cdr3_aa: CASGWANTEAFF

clone_size: .
v_call: TRBV19
j_call: TRBJ2-1
d_call: TRBD1
cdr3_nt: TGTGCCAGTAGACTCCCGGGACAGGGGCTGTTCTTC
cdr3_aa: CASRLPGQGLFF

clone_size: .
v_call: TRBV29-1
j_call: TRBJ2-7
d_call: .
cdr3_nt: TGCAGCGTTGTTACGGGACCCACCTACGAGCAGTACTTC
cdr3_aa: CSVVTGPTYEQYF

clone_size: few
v_call: TRBV29-1
j_call: TRBJ2-2
d_call: .
cdr3_nt: TGCAGCGTTCTCACAGGGAATCAGAACACCGGGGAGCTGTTTTTT
cdr3_aa: CSVLTGNQNTGELFF

clone_size: .
v_call: TRBV10-3
j_call: TRBJ2-3
d_call: TRBD1
cdr3_nt: TGTGCCATCAGTGACCGGGACAGGGAGCTAGATACGCAGTATTTT
cdr3_aa: CAISDRDRELDTQYF

clone_size: few
v_call: TRBV15
j_call: TRBJ2-1
d_call: .
cdr3_nt: TGTGCCACCAGCAGAAAACTAGAAAATGAGCAGTTCTTC
cdr3_aa: CATSRKLENEQFF

clone_size: .
v_call: TRBV7-9
j_call: TRBJ2-2
d_call: .
cdr3_nt: TGCGGCCCTATCTTAAACACCGGGGAGCTGTTTTTT
cdr3_aa: CGPILNTGELFF

clone_size: .
v_call: TRBV6-5
j_call: TRBJ2-1
d_call: .
cdr3_nt: TGTGCCAGCAGTTCACGATTGGGCCTATACAATGAGCAGTTCTTC
cdr3_aa: CASSSRLGLYNEQFF

clone_size: few
v_call: TRBV7-9
j_call: TRBJ2-4
d_call: .
cdr3_nt: TGTGCCAGCAGCTTTCAGGGGAACATTCAGTACTTC
cdr3_aa: CASSFQGNIQYF

clone_size: few
v_call: TRBV11-2
j_call: TRBJ2-7
d_call: TRBD1
cdr3_nt: TGTGCCAGCAGACCTTCTGACAGGGGATTCCCCTACGAGCAGTACTTC
cdr3_aa: CASRPSDRGFPYEQYF

clone_size: .
v_call: TRBV4-1
j_call: TRBJ2-7
d_call: .
cdr3_nt: TGCGCCAGCAGCCAAGATCCGGCGGTCGAGGTCTACGAGCAGTACTTC
cdr3_aa: CASSQDPAVEVYEQYF

clone_size: .
v_call: TRBV7-9
j_call: TRBJ2-7
d_call: .
cdr3_nt: TGTGCCAGCAGCCCCAGGATATACGAGCAGTACTTC
cdr3_aa: CASSPRIYEQYF

clone_size: .
v_call: TRBV27
j_call: TRBJ2-7
d_call: .
cdr3_nt: TGTGCCAGCAGTTCCGGGACACCGACCGAGCAGTACTTC
cdr3_aa: CASSSGTPTEQYF

clone_size: .
v_call: TRBV6-5
j_call: TRBJ1-4
d_call: TRBD1
cdr3_nt: TGTGCCAGCAGCGGGACAGGGAGATGGGAAAAACTGTTTTTT
cdr3_aa: CASSGTGRWEKLFF

clone_size: .
v_call: TRBV29-1
j_call: TRBJ2-7
d_call: .
cdr3_nt: TGCAGCGTTGAAGCAAGTACTACAGGGTACGAGCAGTACTTC
cdr3_aa: CSVEASTTGYEQYF

clone_size: few
v_call: TRBV7-9
j_call: TRBJ1-2
d_call: .
cdr3_nt: TGTGCCAGCAGCAGTCAGACTTTGAGGCCGTCTTGGGGCTACACCTTC
cdr3_aa: CASSSQTLRPSWGYTF

clone_size: few
v_call: TRBV4-1
j_call: TRBJ2-7
d_call: .
cdr3_nt: TGCGCCAGCAGCCAAGACCGCGGGTCCTACGAGCAGTACTTC
cdr3_aa: CASSQDRGSYEQYF

clone_size: many
v_call: TRBV6-4
j_call: TRBJ2-2
d_call: .
cdr3_nt: TGTGCCAGCAGTGCGGGCGAGGCCGGGGAGCTGTTTTTT
cdr3_aa: CASSAGEAGELFF

clone_size: few
v_call: TRBV23-1
j_call: TRBJ2-3
d_call: TRBD2
cdr3_nt: TGCGCCGGAGGACTAGCGGAGTGCACAGATACGCAGTATTTT
cdr3_aa: CAGGLAECTDTQYF

clone_size: few
v_call: TRBV9
j_call: TRBJ1-2
d_call: .
cdr3_nt: TGTGCCAGCAGCGTAGTGGACGGAGGCTACACCTTC
cdr3_aa: CASSVVDGGYTF

clone_size: .
v_call: TRBV4-2
j_call: TRBJ2-1
d_call: TRBD2
cdr3_nt: TGTGCCAGCAGCTTGACTAGCGGGAGGGCCGGGGAGCAGTTCTTC
cdr3_aa: CASSLTSGRAGEQFF

clone_size: .
v_call: TRBV30
j_call: TRBJ1-1
d_call: .
cdr3_nt: TGTGCCTTCGACCGGGTAGGTTCGGCCACCGAAGCTTTCTTT
cdr3_aa: CAFDRVGSATEAFF

clone_size: .
v_call: TRBV5-1
j_call: TRBJ2-7
d_call: .
cdr3_nt: TGCGCCAGCAGCATTGATAGGGGATGGTACGAGCAGTACTTC
cdr3_aa: CASSIDRGWYEQYF

clone_size: .
v_call: TRBV6-1
j_call: TRBJ1-2
d_call: .
cdr3_nt: TGTGCCAGCAGTGAAGCGCGGGGTGACGGCTACACCTTC
cdr3_aa: CASSEARGDGYTF

clone_size: .
v_call: TRBV23-1
j_call: TRBJ2-7
d_call: .
cdr3_nt: TGCGCCAGCAGTCAATCGATCACCCTCTACGAGCAGTACTTC
cdr3_aa: CASSQSITLYEQYF

clone_size: few
v_call: TRBV30
j_call: TRBJ2-7
d_call: .
cdr3_nt: TGTGCCTGGAGTGCAGAAAACCCCTACGAGCAGTACTTC
cdr3_aa: CAWSAENPYEQYF

clone_size: .
v_call: TRBV30
j_call: TRBJ2-1
d_call: .
cdr3_nt: TGTGCCTGGGACAGGAGCTCCTACAATGAGCAGTTCTTC
cdr3_aa: CAWDRSSYNEQFF

clone_size: .
v_call: TRBV6-5
j_call: TRBJ2-7
d_call: TRBD2
cdr3_nt: TGTGCCAGCAGTTCGGGACTAGCGGGAGACGAGCAGTACTTC
cdr3_aa: CASSSGLAGDEQYF

clone_size: .
v_call: TRBV30
j_call: TRBJ1-5
d_call: .
cdr3_nt: TGTGCCTGGACGACAAAAGGGGCTGACCAATATCAGCCCCAGCATTTT
cdr3_aa: CAWTTKGADQYQPQHF

clone_size: .
v_call: TRBV9
j_call: TRBJ2-1
d_call: .
cdr3_nt: TGTGCCAGCAGCGTAGGAGGACTGCACAATGAGCAGTTCTTC
cdr3_aa: CASSVGGLHNEQFF

clone_size: few
v_call: TRBV2
j_call: TRBJ2-3
d_call: .
cdr3_nt: TGTGCCAGCCGAAAGGACGGACTCACAGATACGCAGTATTTT
cdr3_aa: CASRKDGLTDTQYF

clone_size: few
v_call: TRBV19
j_call: TRBJ2-7
d_call: TRBD2
cdr3_nt: TGTGCCAGTAGTATGGTTCCCAGCGGGACCTACGAGCAGTACTTC
cdr3_aa: CASSMVPSGTYEQYF

clone_size: .
v_call: TRBV7-9
j_call: TRBJ2-4
d_call: .
cdr3_nt: TGTGCCAGCAGCCCCACACAGGAAAACATTCAGTACTTC
cdr3_aa: CASSPTQENIQYF

clone_size: few
v_call: TRBV10-3
j_call: TRBJ1-3
d_call: .
cdr3_nt: TGTGCCACCCTCCCGGGGGGAAACACCATATATTTT
cdr3_aa: CATLPGGNTIYF

clone_size: once
v_call: TRBV25-1
j_call: TRBJ2-7
d_call: .
cdr3_nt: TGTGCCAGCAGTGGTGAACAGGGATGGACCTACGAGCAGTACTTC
cdr3_aa: CASSGEQGWTYEQYF

clone_size: .
v_call: TRBV5-4
j_call: TRBJ2-7
d_call: .
cdr3_nt: TGTGCCAGCAGCCTACAGGGATCCTCCTACGAGCAGTACTTC
cdr3_aa: CASSLQGSSYEQYF

clone_size: .
v_call: TRBV28
j_call: TRBJ2-7
d_call: TRBD1
cdr3_nt: TGTGCCAGCAGCCCCTTCCCGTCGACAGGGCCCATCGAGCAGTACTTC
cdr3_aa: CASSPFPSTGPIEQYF

clone_size: many
v_call: TRBV27
j_call: TRBJ1-2
d_call: TRBD1
cdr3_nt: TGTGCCAGCAGCCCCCTCGGGACAGGGGAGAAGGGCTACACCTTC
cdr3_aa: CASSPLGTGEKGYTF

clone_size: .
v_call: TRBV11-2
j_call: TRBJ2-3
d_call: TRBD2
cdr3_nt: TGTGCCAGCAGCAATACCGCCAGACTAGCGGGAAGGCCAGATACGCAGTATTTT
cdr3_aa: CASSNTARLAGRPDTQYF

clone_size: few
v_call: TRBV7-9
j_call: TRBJ2-2
d_call: TRBD2
cdr3_nt: TGTGCCAGCAGCTTCGGACTAGCGGATACCGGGGAGCTGTTTTTT
cdr3_aa: CASSFGLADTGELFF

clone_size: .
v_call: TRBV29-1
j_call: TRBJ2-7
d_call: .
cdr3_nt: TGCAGCGTTCGAGCCGACTACGAGCAGTACTTC
cdr3_aa: CSVRADYEQYF

clone_size: .
v_call: TRBV11-2
j_call: TRBJ2-2
d_call: .
cdr3_nt: TGTGCCAGCAGCCGTGAAACAGGGGAGCTGTTTTTT
cdr3_aa: CASSRETGELFF